Listed here are 27 T cell receptor beta chains from one sample, sequenced in a study of cytomegalovirus exposure and HLA in healthy donors. Use of 60 Vbeta and 13 Jbeta primers characterized the PCR. Libraries were prepared by immunoSEQ multiplex PCR; TCRdb keeps only in-frame clonotypes and omits some of them. The profile shows over 95,000 clones, 70% to 85% of them singletons. Sequenced sample: PBMCs. These receptors originate from a man aged 35-49 years in good health and CMV-seropositive.

This clone is a singleton in its sample. V usage is TRBV28 and J usage is TRBJ2-3, with 10 bases matching TRBD1. The ends lost 7 bases at V and 6 bases at J; junction bases unmatched: 10. This CDR3 comprises 15 residues. Germline CDR1 and CDR2: MDHEN and SYDVKM. CDR3 DNA sequence: TGTGCCAGCATCCTAGACAGGGGGCGATGGGATACGCAGTATTTT. Translating gives CASILDRGRWDTQYF. Combining the CDR3 with reference TRBV28 and TRBJ2-3 gives the whole variable domain DVKVTQSSRYLVKRTGEKVFLECVQDMDHENMFWYRQDPGLGLRLIYFSYDVKMKEKGDIPEGYSVSREKKERFSLILESASTNQTSMYLCASILDRGRWDTQYFGPGTRLTVL.

The CDR3, as DNA: TGTGCCAGCAGTGCGGCTAGCGGGGGGCAAGAGACCCAGTACTTC. Protein: CASSAASGGQETQYF. The chain links TRBV6-1 to TRBJ2-5; the match to TRBD2 covers 11 bases. Looked up from germline, CDR1 is MNHNS and CDR2 is SASEGT. The CDR3 consists of 15 residues. The junction had 3 bases not matched to a gene; V was cut back by 4 bases and J by 2 bases.

The chain uses TRBV2 and TRBJ1-6, with no clear D. CDR3 length: 13 residues. Trimming left V 3 bases short and J 13 bases short, with 13 bases between. CDR1 and CDR2 from the germline V gene are SNHLY and FYNNEI. CDR3 in DNA: TGTGCCAGCAGTGAGGTCGGGAAGTCGCCCCTCCACTTT. Translating gives CASSEVGKSPLHF.

About this clone: This specimen includes other DNA sequences encoding the same CDR3. V is TRBV11-2 and J is TRBJ1-4; 7 nucleotides match TRBD1. This CDR3 spans 13 amino acids. Per the germline V gene, CDR1 is SGHAT and CDR2 is FQNNGV. V lost 4 bases and J lost 7; bases outside the gene matches: 3. The CDR3 loop reads CASSSRDSEKLFF. Here the CDR3 DNA reads TGTGCCAGCAGCTCTAGGGACAGTGAAAAACTGTTTTTT.

The V call is TRBV4-2, the J call TRBJ2-4, with 12 bases that match TRBD2. Per the germline V gene, CDR1 is LGHNA and CDR2 is YNFKEQ. This CDR3 is built from 17 residues. Germline trimming cut 0 bases from V and 7 bases from J; bases unmatched to any gene: 7. CDR3 loop: CASSQEPSGGAWNIQYF. The CDR3 DNA reads as TGTGCCAGCAGCCAAGAACCTAGCGGGGGGGCGTGGAACATTCAGTACTTC.

The chain is built from TRBV9 and TRBJ2-2, with 12 bases lining up with TRBD1. Germline V gene sequence: CDR1 SGDLS, CDR2 YYNGEE. The length of the CDR3 is 17 residues. V trimming: 0 bases; J trimming: 8 bases; junction bases outside the gene matches: 8. The CDR3 coding sequence is TGTGCCAGCAGCGTAGAGTGGGGACAGGGGGCCTCGGGGGAGCTGTTTTTT. It encodes CASSVEWGQGASGELFF.

The V call is TRBV6-5, the J call TRBJ2-7; D may be TRBD1 (5 bases). Trimming took off 3 bases at V and 4 bases at J, with 13 bases between the two ends. Germline V CDR1 and CDR2: MNHEY, SVGAGI. CDR3 length: 14 residues. The CDR3: CASSYRGSRYEQYF. The DNA of the CDR3 is TGTGCCAGCAGTTATAGGGGATCCAGGTACGAGCAGTACTTC.

This sequence joins TRBV19 and TRBJ1-2, with D tentatively TRBD1 (5 bases). The ends were cut back, 3 bases at V and 0 bases at J, with 14 bases in the middle. Germline CDR1 LNHDA, CDR2 SQIVND (reference sequence). This CDR3 has 16 residues. CDR3 sequence (DNA): TGTGCCAGTAGTATCCGAGTGGGGGGAACTAACTATGGCTACACCTTC. Amino acids: CASSIRVGGTNYGYTF.

The chain links TRBV18 to TRBJ1-3, with 8 nucleotides matching TRBD1. This CDR3 spans 16 amino acids. Germline CDR1 and CDR2: KGHSH and LQKENI. V dropped 3 bases and J dropped 4; count of bases not matched to a gene: 8. The CDR3 region is CASSPGQGKEGNTIYF. The CDR3, as DNA: TGTGCCAGCTCACCTGGACAGGGTAAAGAAGGAAACACCATATATTTT.

This clone has just one count. The chain couples TRBV15 to TRBJ1-3; the match to TRBD1 covers 9 bases. Germline V CDR1 and CDR2: LNHNV, YYDKDF (reference sequence). The CDR3 is 16 amino acids. V lost 0 bases and J lost 6; bases outside the gene matches: 6. The CDR3 here is CATSRDGTGQLNTIYF. CDR3 nucleotides: TGTGCCACCAGCAGAGATGGGACAGGGCAATTAAACACCATATATTTT.

The V call is TRBV19, the J call TRBJ1-4, with TRBD1 matching over 7 bases. Germline V gives CDR1 LNHDA, CDR2 SQIVND (reference sequence). J gave up 7 bases and V 7 bases, and 6 bases lay outside the gene matches. CDR3 size: 13 residues. CDR3 nucleotides: TGTGCCAGTATGAACAGGGGAGGTGAAAAACTGTTTTTT. Translating it yields CASMNRGGEKLFF.

The rearrangement uses TRBV18 and TRBJ2-3, with 7 bases matching TRBD2. The V segment lost 3 bases and the J segment 0 bases; nucleotides outside the gene matches: 3. CDR3 length equals 15 residues. Germline CDR1 is KGHSH and CDR2 is LQKENI. The CDR3 nucleotides read TGTGCCAGCTCACCTAGCGGGCCTAGCACAGATACGCAGTATTTT. It specifies CASSPSGPSTDTQYF.

The gene calls are TRBV5-5 and TRBJ1-1; D remains ambiguous. The V gene lost 1 base and the J gene lost 11 bases, with 15 bases spanning the gap. Germline CDR1 and CDR2: SGHKS and YYEKEE (reference sequence). This CDR3 has 13 residues. The CDR3 DNA is TGTGCCAGCAGCTTGTGGCAGGAGGCTGGGGCTTTCTTT. This encodes CASSLWQEAGAFF.

CDR3 nucleotide sequence: TGCAGCGTTGAACGACTAGCGGGGGGGACCGGGGAGCTGTTTTTT. Residues: CSVERLAGGTGELFF. The genes are TRBV29-1 and TRBJ2-2; 14 bases are a match to TRBD2. This CDR3 has 15 amino acids. Germline V gene data show CDR1 as SQVTM and CDR2 as ANQGSEA. With V trimmed by 2 bases and J by 5 bases, 1 base remained unmatched.

This clone appeared a few times. V and J are TRBV18 and TRBJ2-7; possible D gene TRBD1, 6 bases. The V and J ends lost 4 bases and 6 bases respectively, with 10 bases between them. The CDR3 is 12 residues long. From germline, CDR1 is KGHSH and CDR2 LQKENI. The CDR3 region is CASSRLGGEQYF. The CDR3 nucleotides are TGTGCCAGCTCACGTTTAGGGGGCGAGCAGTACTTC.

V gene TRBV4-1 combines with J gene TRBJ2-3; D possibly corresponds to TRBD2 (5 bases). This CDR3 has 16 amino acids. V was cut by 0 bases and J by 5 bases, with 15 bases left in between. Germline CDR1 and CDR2: MGHRA and YSYEKL. This CDR3 is CASSQDLGAVGDTQYF. The CDR3 DNA follows: TGCGCCAGCAGCCAAGATCTTGGAGCGGTGGGAGATACGCAGTATTTT.

The chain combines TRBV6-5 with TRBJ1-2; TRBD1 might be the D (5 bases). Germline V gene data show CDR1 as MNHEY and CDR2 as SVGAGI. The ends were cut back, 2 bases at V and 13 bases at J, with 20 bases in the middle. The CDR3 has 14 amino acids. Here the CDR3 reads CASSYVTGTRVPTF. The DNA of the CDR3 is TGTGCCAGCAGTTACGTCACCGGGACTCGGGTGCCCACCTTC.

This rearrangement joins TRBV15 to TRBJ2-3; TRBD2 is a possible D gene (7 bases). This CDR3 spans 19 amino acids. Germline CDR1 and CDR2: LNHNV and YYDKDF (reference sequence). V lost 0 bases and J lost 0, with 19 bases in between. The CDR3 sequence is CATSREWEGGSESTDTQYF. The CDR3 coding sequence is TGTGCCACCAGCAGAGAGTGGGAGGGGGGGTCAGAAAGCACAGATACGCAGTATTTT.

The sample holds a few counts of this clone. J is TRBJ2-7 and V is TRBV7-9; 9 bases map to TRBD1. CDR1 is SEHNR, CDR2 FQNEAQ, per germline (reference sequence). The V segment lost 3 bases and the J segment 3 bases; nucleotides outside the gene matches: 0. The CDR3 is made up of 13 amino acids. CDR3 in amino acids: CASSLTGGYEQYF. The CDR3 DNA follows: TGTGCCAGCAGCTTGACAGGGGGCTACGAGCAGTACTTC.

The sample holds a few counts of this clone. One junction end disagrees with the germline gene, perhaps due to a read error. This chain joins TRBV7-8 and TRBJ2-3; 10 nucleotides match TRBD2. Germline values: CDR1 SGHVS, CDR2 FQNEAQ. CDR3 size: 12 residues. CDR3 sequence: CASSLVSGGRFF. The CDR3 coding sequence is TGTGCCAGCAGCTTAGTTAGCGGGGGGCGGTTTTTT.

This clone came up a few times. At one of its ends the junction is not consistent with the germline gene, which may arise from a read error. This chain joins TRBV7-9 and TRBJ2-3; unclear D gene. Germline values: CDR1 SEHNR, CDR2 FQNEAQ (reference sequence). The CDR3 is made up of 11 amino acids. CDR3 region: CSSSLAPSQYF. The CDR3 region has the DNA TGTTCCAGCAGCTTAGCACCGAGTCAGTATTTT.

In regard to this clone: Other DNA variants within this sample encode the same CDR3. The chain is built from TRBV7-3 and TRBJ2-3; tentative D call: TRBD2 (5 bases). The V end was cut by 4 bases, the J end by 1 base, with 9 bases between. The CDR3 has 14 residues. Germline values: CDR1 SGHTA, CDR2 FQGTGA. CDR3 protein: CASSSGGGTDTQYF. The CDR3 bases are TGTGCCAGCAGCTCCGGAGGTGGCACAGATACGCAGTATTTT.

The chain has TRBV27 and TRBJ2-7; 9 nucleotides align to TRBD1. This CDR3 region has 14 residues. CDR1 MNHEY and CDR2 SMNVEV come from the germline V gene (reference sequence). J lost 7 bases, V lost 2 bases, and 6 bases had no gene match. The CDR3: CASSLEQGANEQYF. CDR3 bases: TGTGCCAGCAGTTTAGAACAGGGGGCGAATGAGCAGTACTTC.

The chain carries TRBV15 and TRBJ1-5; D gene uncertain. From germline, CDR1 is LNHNV and CDR2 YYDKDF (reference sequence). The V gene lost 0 bases and the J gene lost 5 bases, with 11 bases spanning the gap. There are 15 residues in the CDR3. CDR3 in DNA: TGTGCCACCAGCAGAGATAATATGGAGCATCAGCCCCAGCATTTT. Its translation is CATSRDNMEHQPQHF.

V gene TRBV7-2 combines with J gene TRBJ2-3; D gene uncertain. The germline V and J ends were trimmed by 5 bases and 2 bases, with 14 bases remaining between them. Germline V gene lookup returns CDR1 SGHTA and CDR2 FQGNSA. This CDR3 is built from 15 residues. CDR3 amino acids: CASSPSAVLTDTQYF. The CDR3 nucleotides are TGTGCCAGCAGCCCCTCTGCGGTCCTCACAGATACGCAGTATTTT.

The chain links TRBV10-1 to TRBJ1-5; D possibly corresponds to TRBD1 (6 bases). The germline CDR1 and CDR2 sequences are WNHNN and SYGVQD (reference sequence). This CDR3 is built from 18 residues. Trimming pared 4 bases from V and 0 bases from J, leaving 19 bases between. CDR3 coding DNA: TGCGCCAGCAGTGGAATTGGCAGGGGACCCCCTAGCAATCAGCCCCAGCATTTT. It specifies CASSGIGRGPPSNQPQHF.

This clone was seen a few times. The rearrangement uses TRBV7-3 and TRBJ2-1; tentatively, D is TRBD2 (6 bases). The CDR3 contains 15 residues. The germline gives CDR1 SGHTA, CDR2 FQGTGA. Trimming stripped 4 bases from V and 3 bases from J, with 13 bases between. The CDR3 nucleotides read TGTGCCAGCAGCTCCGACGGGACTTACTACAATGAGCAGTTCTTC. This codes for CASSSDGTYYNEQFF. The entire variable domain, with the rest obtained from reference TRBV7-3 and TRBJ2-1, is as follows: GAGVSQTPSNKVTEKGKYVELRCDPISGHTALYWYRQSLGQGPEFLIYFQGTGAADDSGLPNDRFFAVRPEGSVSTLKIQRTERGDSAVYLCASSSDGTYYNEQFFGPGTRLTVL.